This T cell receptor (beta chain) was documented in a study of glioma-infiltrating T cells after dendritic cell vaccination. Study details: Between about 2003 and 2012, patients got autologous tumor lysate-pulsed dendritic cell vaccines.

The PCR used 60 V beta and 13 J beta primers. The assay was immunoSEQ multiplex PCR, and TCRdb's table has in-frame clones only and misses some. The profile shows 65,000 to 80,000 clones, around 87% of them singletons. Time point defined: after dendritic cell vaccination, including at tumor progression/relapse. On this clone: Its target is not known.

Findings and limits, study-wide: Estimated pretreatment TIL content predicted outcome after dendritic cell vaccination. The cohort had few patients with full blood and tumor sets.

This sequence was found in a human donor with glioblastoma. Here the sequenced sample was blood, taken after dendritic cell vaccination.

The CDR3 reads CAISLGQDIPAWEQYF. CDR3 sequence (DNA): TGTGCCATCAGCCTGGGACAGGACATCCCCGCGTGGGAGCAGTACTTC. V and J are TRBV10-3 and TRBJ2-7; 8 bases align to TRBD1. After removal of 6 bases from V and 7 bases from J, the junction contained 17 bases not matched to a gene. CDR3 length: 16 residues. The germline V gene has CDR1 ENHRY and CDR2 SYGVKD.